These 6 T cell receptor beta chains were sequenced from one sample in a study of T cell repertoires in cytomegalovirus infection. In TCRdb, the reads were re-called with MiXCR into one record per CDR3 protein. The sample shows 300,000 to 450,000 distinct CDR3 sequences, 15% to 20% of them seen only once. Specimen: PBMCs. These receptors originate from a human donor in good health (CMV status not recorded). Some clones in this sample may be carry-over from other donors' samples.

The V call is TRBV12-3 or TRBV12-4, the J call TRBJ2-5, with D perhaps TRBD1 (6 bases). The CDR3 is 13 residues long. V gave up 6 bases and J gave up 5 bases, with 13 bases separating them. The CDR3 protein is CASRGALRETQYF. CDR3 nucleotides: TGTGCCAGCAGGGGGGCGCTTAGGGAGACCCAGTACTTC.

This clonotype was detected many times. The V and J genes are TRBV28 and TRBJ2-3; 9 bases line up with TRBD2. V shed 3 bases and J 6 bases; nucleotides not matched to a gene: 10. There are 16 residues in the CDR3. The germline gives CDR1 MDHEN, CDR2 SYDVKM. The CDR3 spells CASSLVAGEPRDTQYF. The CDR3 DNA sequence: TGTGCCAGCAGTTTGGTAGCGGGGGAGCCAAGGGATACGCAGTATTTT.

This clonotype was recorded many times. The chain's CDR3 is CASSPQYF. The CDR3, as DNA: TGTGCCAGCAGCCCGCAGTACTTC. This chain uses TRBV7-2 with TRBJ2-7; no firm D call. Germline V gene lookup returns CDR1 SGHTA and CDR2 FQGNSA. The CDR3 is made up of 8 amino acids. With 5 bases removed from V and 9 bases from J, the gap between germline ends came to 2 bases.

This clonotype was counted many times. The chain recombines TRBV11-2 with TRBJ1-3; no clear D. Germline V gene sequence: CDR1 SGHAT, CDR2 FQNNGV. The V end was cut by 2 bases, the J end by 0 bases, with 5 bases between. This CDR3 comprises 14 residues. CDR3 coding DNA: TGTGCCAGCAGCTTACGGGACTCTGGAAACACCATATATTTT. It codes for CASSLRDSGNTIYF.

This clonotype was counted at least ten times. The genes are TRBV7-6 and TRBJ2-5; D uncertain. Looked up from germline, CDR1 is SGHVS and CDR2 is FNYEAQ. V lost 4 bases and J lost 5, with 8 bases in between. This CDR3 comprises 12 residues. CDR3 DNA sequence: TGTGCCAGCAGCTCCCGGATGGAGACCCAGTACTTC. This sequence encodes CASSSRMETQYF.

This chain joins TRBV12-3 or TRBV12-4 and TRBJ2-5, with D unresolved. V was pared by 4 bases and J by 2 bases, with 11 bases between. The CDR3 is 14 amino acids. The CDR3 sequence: CASSYTRTQETQYF. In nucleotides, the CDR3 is TGTGCCAGCAGTTATACCCGAACTCAAGAGACCCAGTACTTC.